This T cell receptor beta chain was obtained from a study of PD-L1 blockade in urothelial cancer. Across the study: Between 0 and 3 chemotherapy regimens preceded treatment for each patient.

This clone was found once. TCRdb keeps only in-frame clones here, not all; method: immunoSEQ multiplex PCR. The sample has about 52,000 clones, about 80% seen once. The sequence derives from a man in his sixties or seventies with urothelial cancer. Sequencing was performed on PBMCs, taken around atezolizumab (anti-PD-L1) treatment.

CDR3 amino acids: CASSEWRAQDTQYF. The CDR3 DNA follows: TGCGCCAGCAGTGAATGGCGGGCACAAGATACGCAGTATTTT. The chain carries TRBV10-2 and TRBJ2-3; perhaps TRBD2 as D (5 bases). Germline CDR1 reads WSHSY; CDR2 reads SAAADI. The CDR3 is 14 residues long. Trimming left V 3 bases short and J 5 bases short, with 12 bases between.